This TCR beta chain stems from a study of monozygotic twins with cystic fibrosis. TCRdb keeps only in-frame clones here, not all; method: immunoSEQ multiplex PCR. The sample gives under 25,000 clones, about 97% of which show up once; approximately 1.8% is in the top ten. Germline V CDR1 and CDR2: SGHRS, YFSETQ. V dropped 4 bases and J dropped 5 bases, with 24 bases sitting between them. CDR3 length: 17 amino acids. Sequences were obtained from blood. The receptor was isolated from a woman aged 25-40 years with cystic fibrosis. This sequence joins TRBV5-1 and TRBJ2-5, with TRBD2 as a possible D gene (6 bases). Written as DNA, the CDR3 is TGCGCCAGCAGCCCGCGGGCGGGGCCGTGGGTCTGGGAGACCCAGTACTTC. Amino acid sequence: CASSPRAGPWVWETQYF.